The 30 T cell receptor beta chains given below trace back to one sample, sequenced in a study of OX40 agonist ivuxolimab in advanced cancers. Profiled with immunoSEQ multiplex PCR; TCRdb holds only in-frame clones, not every one. This sample has about 60,000 clones; 86% occur once, and the top ten carry around 3.6%. The starting material was CD4+ or CD8+ T cells sorted from blood, obtained in a trial of the OX40 agonist ivuxolimab. These receptor sequences come from an adult with an advanced solid tumor such as melanoma, head and neck, liver or kidney cancer.

The V gene is TRBV11-2, the J gene TRBJ2-3; D is undetermined. Between the trimmed V and J ends, which lost 1 base and 6 bases, there was a span of 8 bases. This CDR3 region has 13 residues. The germline V gene encodes CDR1 SGHAT and CDR2 FQNNGV. This CDR3 is CASSLVPLDTQYF. DNA of the CDR3: TGTGCCAGCAGCTTAGTACCTTTGGATACGCAGTATTTT.

CDR3 in DNA: TGTGCCAGCAGCGCCCGGACTGGCGGGGGGCAAGAGACCCAGTACTTC. It specifies CASSARTGGGQETQYF. The chain couples TRBV11-3 to TRBJ2-5; 8 bases map to TRBD2. The V gene's germline CDR1 is SGHNT and CDR2 YENEEA. J gave up 2 bases and V 5 bases, and 10 bases lay outside the gene matches. The CDR3 is 16 residues long.

The CDR3 DNA sequence: TGTGCCATCAGTGAGTACAGTGATTCACCCCTCCACTTT. Encoded protein: CAISEYSDSPLHF. This sequence joins TRBV10-3 and TRBJ1-6; no definite D call. This CDR3 is built from 13 residues. The V end lost 1 base, the J end lost 8 bases, and 6 bases lay between the germline ends. CDR1 and CDR2 from the germline V gene are ENHRY and SYGVKD.

The V and J genes are TRBV14 and TRBJ2-5; 7 bases agree with TRBD1. The CDR3 extends over 15 amino acids. After removal of 4 bases from V and 4 bases from J, the junction contained 9 bases not matched to a gene. Per germline, CDR1 SGHDN and CDR2 FVKESK. The chain's CDR3 is CASSPLGTERETQYF. CDR3 coding DNA: TGTGCCAGCAGCCCCCTAGGGACAGAACGAGAGACCCAGTACTTC.

The rearrangement uses TRBV6-4 and TRBJ2-1; the match to TRBD2 covers 7 bases. The V and J ends lost 3 bases and 7 bases, in that order; junction bases with no gene match: 9. The CDR3 has 15 amino acids. Germline V gives CDR1 MRHNA, CDR2 SNTAGT. CDR3 nucleotide sequence: TGTGCCAGCAGTGAAGTGGGGGGGGGATGGAATGAGCAGTTCTTC. Translating it yields CASSEVGGGWNEQFF.

A few counts support this clone. V usage is TRBV6-1 and J usage is TRBJ2-5, with D perhaps matching TRBD1 or TRBD2 (5 bases each). CDR3 size: 15 residues. The germline V gene has CDR1 MNHNS and CDR2 SASEGT. Between the trimmed V and J ends, which lost 5 bases and 4 bases, there was a span of 17 bases. CDR3 DNA sequence: TGTGCCAGCAGTCTCCGGGACGCAGTGGGAGAGACCCAGTACTTC. It encodes CASSLRDAVGETQYF.

The chain recombines TRBV6-6 with TRBJ1-1; D is uncertain. Looked up from germline, CDR1 is MNHNY and CDR2 is SVGAGI (reference sequence). V lost 4 bases and J lost 1, with 10 bases in between. The CDR3 loop spans 14 amino acids. CDR3 residues: CASSWKLENTEAFF. CDR3 DNA: TGTGCCAGCAGTTGGAAATTGGAGAACACTGAAGCTTTCTTT.

V is TRBV19 and J is TRBJ2-1; D remains unclear. Germline V gene sequence: CDR1 LNHDA, CDR2 SQIVND (reference sequence). The CDR3 is made up of 16 amino acids. The ends were cut back, 4 bases at V and 0 bases at J, with 13 bases in the middle. CDR3 loop: CASSSGFDSSYNEQFF. The CDR3 coding sequence is TGTGCCAGTAGTAGCGGCTTTGATAGCTCCTACAATGAGCAGTTCTTC.

DNA for the CDR3: TGTGCCAGCAGCTCCCCCCCCGGCTATGGCTACACCTTC. Residues: CASSSPPGYGYTF. V is TRBV11-2 and J is TRBJ1-2; D not certain. The V gene lost 4 bases and the J gene lost 4 bases, with 10 bases spanning the gap. The CDR3 runs to 13 residues. Germline-derived CDR1 and CDR2 are SGHAT and FQNNGV.

This sequence joins TRBV7-9 and TRBJ1-1; no clear D. The CDR3 is 14 residues long. V gave up 5 bases and J gave up 5 bases, with 15 bases separating them. Germline-derived CDR1 and CDR2 are SEHNR and FQNEAQ (reference sequence). CDR3 amino acids: CASSTLDGRTEAFF. DNA of the CDR3: TGTGCCAGCAGCACCTTGGACGGCCGGACTGAAGCTTTCTTT.

This clone was picked up a small number of times. The CDR3 sequence is CASSLVVQGTGNTIYF. CDR3 nucleotide sequence: TGTGCCAGCAGCTTAGTTGTACAGGGGACTGGAAACACCATATATTTT. The chain links TRBV11-3 to TRBJ1-3; 7 bases are shared with TRBD1. V was pared by 1 base and J by 2 bases, with 5 bases of the junction left unmatched. Looked up from germline, CDR1 is SGHNT and CDR2 is YENEEA. The CDR3 consists of 16 residues.

This chain links TRBV18 with TRBJ2-7; TRBD1 aligns across 9 bases. The CDR3 is 15 residues long. The V and J ends lost 2 bases and 3 bases, in that order; junction bases with no gene match: 5. The germline V gene encodes CDR1 KGHSH and CDR2 LQKENI. CDR3 sequence (DNA): TGTGCCAGCTCACCAGAGACAGGGGGGATCTACGAGCAGTACTTC. Its protein is CASSPETGGIYEQYF.

This chain connects TRBV27 to TRBJ1-2; weak D call: TRBD1 (5 bases). This CDR3 comprises 13 residues. The germline V gene encodes CDR1 MNHEY and CDR2 SMNVEV (reference sequence). Trimming pared 4 bases from V and 2 bases from J, leaving 8 bases between. In DNA form, the CDR3 reads TGTGCCAGCAGTTCCCGACAGAACTATGGCTACACCTTC. It specifies CASSSRQNYGYTF.

V gene TRBV5-4 combines with J gene TRBJ1-2; D perhaps matches TRBD1 (5 bases). CDR3 length: 14 amino acids. The ends were cut back, 5 bases at V and 10 bases at J, with 21 bases in the middle. CDR1 SGHNT and CDR2 YYREEE come from the germline V gene (reference sequence). The CDR3 DNA reads as TGTGCCAGCAGATCCCCGGGGCCACTATTGGTCTACACCTTC. Protein product: CASRSPGPLLVYTF.

This clone came up once. This chain joins TRBV4-3 and TRBJ1-4; TRBD1 aligns across 9 bases. The CDR3 runs 16 residues. The V gene end was trimmed by 1 base and the J gene end by 7 bases; junction bases not matched to a gene: 7. The germline V gene encodes CDR1 LGHNA and CDR2 YSLEER. The CDR3 DNA follows: TGCGCCAGCAGCCAAGCGCGAGGACAGGGGTTTGAAAAACTGTTTTTT. It encodes CASSQARGQGFEKLFF.

This clone occurred once. The genes are TRBV5-1 and TRBJ2-6, with 7 bases matching TRBD2. CDR3 length: 17 residues. Germline CDR1 is SGHRS and CDR2 is YFSETQ. The V segment lost 0 bases and the J segment 4 bases; nucleotides outside the gene matches: 7. CDR3 region: CASSLGPGAGGANVLTF. CDR3 nucleotides: TGCGCCAGCAGCTTGGGCCCTGGAGCGGGAGGGGCCAACGTCCTGACTTTC.

The chain employs TRBV5-4 and TRBJ2-2; D may be TRBD2 (6 bases). Germline V gene lookup returns CDR1 SGHNT and CDR2 YYREEE (reference sequence). V was shortened by 2 bases and J by 4 bases, with 9 bases between the two germline ends. This CDR3 is built from 14 residues. Here the CDR3 reads CASSFHGGTGELFF. The CDR3 DNA is TGTGCCAGCAGCTTCCACGGGGGCACCGGGGAGCTGTTTTTT.

The rearrangement uses TRBV7-2 and TRBJ1-1, with a tentative D call TRBD1 (5 bases). Germline V CDR1 and CDR2: SGHTA, FQGNSA. The CDR3 extends over 14 amino acids. V was clipped by 5 bases and J by 4 bases, with 14 bases between them. The CDR3 nucleotides are TGTGCCAGCAGCAGTCAGGGAGCGGTCACTGAAGCTTTCTTT. This translates into CASSSQGAVTEAFF.

The chain couples TRBV14 to TRBJ1-1, with TRBD1 identical over 8 bases. V trimming: 1 base; J trimming: 7 bases; junction bases outside the gene matches: 14. Germline lookup yields CDR1 SGHDN and CDR2 FVKESK. CDR3 length equals 17 residues. The chain's CDR3 is CASSQVPWDGQGIEAFF. CDR3 coding DNA: TGTGCCAGCAGCCAAGTTCCCTGGGACGGACAGGGAATTGAAGCTTTCTTT.

This chain uses TRBV2 with TRBJ1-5; D call uncertain. CDR1 SNHLY and CDR2 FYNNEI come from the germline V gene. V lost 7 bases and J 4 bases, leaving 11 bases between the germline ends. The CDR3 loop spans 13 amino acids. CDR3 amino acids: CASMEERNQPQHF. In nucleotides, the CDR3 is TGTGCCAGCATGGAGGAGAGGAATCAGCCCCAGCATTTT.

The chain carries TRBV2 and TRBJ1-1; perhaps TRBD1 as D (5 bases). CDR3 length: 12 amino acids. V was clipped by 10 bases and J by 1 base, with 10 bases between them. The germline gives CDR1 SNHLY, CDR2 FYNNEI. The CDR3 coding sequence is TGTGCCACCTCCGGGACGAACACTGAAGCTTTCTTT. Translating it yields CATSGTNTEAFF.

This clone has more than one count but fewer than ten. The V call is TRBV7-8, the J call TRBJ1-6; the match to TRBD1 covers 7 bases. Per germline, CDR1 SGHVS and CDR2 FQNEAQ. The CDR3 is made up of 14 amino acids. Trimming cost V 4 bases and J 9 bases; bases outside gene matches: 6. CDR3 in amino acids: CASSSGQVVSPLHF. CDR3 nucleotide sequence: TGTGCCAGCAGCTCCGGACAGGTCGTTTCACCCCTCCACTTT.

V is TRBV5-1 and J is TRBJ2-1; D not certain. Trimming cost V 5 bases and J 4 bases, with 16 bases left between them. The CDR3 covers 15 residues. The V gene's germline CDR1 is SGHRS and CDR2 YFSETQ. The CDR3 sequence: CASSAQGPLYNEQFF. The CDR3 DNA follows: TGCGCCAGCAGTGCTCAAGGGCCCCTTTACAATGAGCAGTTCTTC.

This clone has just one count. A much larger clone lies a single base off, so this may be a read error. CDR3 region: CASSRGETQYF. CDR3 DNA: TGTGCCAGCAGCCGTGGGGAGACCCAGTACTTC. The V call is TRBV6-6, the J call TRBJ2-5; no clear D. CDR1 and CDR2 (germline): MNHNY, SVGAGI (reference sequence). The length of the CDR3 is 11 residues. V shed 6 bases and J shed 5 bases, with 7 bases lying between them.

This chain links TRBV11-2 with TRBJ1-6; D might be TRBD1 (6 bases). CDR1 and CDR2 (germline): SGHAT, FQNNGV. CDR3 length: 17 residues. V dropped 3 bases and J dropped 7 bases, with 19 bases sitting between them. The CDR3 loop reads CASSFSMRDTTNSPLHF. DNA for the CDR3: TGTGCCAGCAGCTTTTCTATGCGGGACACCACAAATTCACCCCTCCACTTT.

This sequence joins TRBV6-6 and TRBJ1-5, with TRBD1 matching over 7 bases. V was clipped by 6 bases and J by 3 bases; unmatched bases: 8. The germline CDR1 and CDR2 sequences are MNHNY and SVGAGI (reference sequence). CDR3 length: 15 amino acids. The CDR3 coding sequence is TGTGCCAGCAGACCTACAGGGGTCCACAATCAGCCCCAGCATTTT. Protein: CASRPTGVHNQPQHF.

This sequence joins TRBV6-6 and TRBJ2-7, with D perhaps TRBD2 (6 bases). CDR3 length: 14 amino acids. Trimming cost V 2 bases and J 2 bases, with 10 bases left between them. Germline V gene sequence: CDR1 MNHNY, CDR2 SVGAGI (reference sequence). In DNA, the CDR3 is TGTGCCAGCAGTTACGGGACTTCGGCCTACGAGCAGTACTTC. Its protein is CASSYGTSAYEQYF.

This rearrangement joins TRBV18 to TRBJ1-6, with 7 positions matching TRBD1. Trimming removed 3 bases from V and 8 bases from J; junction bases left unmatched: 7. The CDR3 loop spans 15 amino acids. Germline CDR1 KGHSH, CDR2 LQKENI. CDR3 residues: CASSPMTGSDSPLHF. The CDR3 DNA is TGTGCCAGCTCACCTATGACAGGGAGTGATTCACCCCTCCACTTT.

The chain has TRBV4-2 and TRBJ2-2; D is undetermined. This CDR3 comprises 14 residues. Germline loops: CDR1 LGHNA, CDR2 YNFKEQ. Trimming took off 0 bases at V and 2 bases at J, with 4 bases between the two ends. In nucleotides, the CDR3 is TGTGCCAGCAGCCAAGACAGCAACACCGGGGAGCTGTTTTTT. Translating gives CASSQDSNTGELFF.

The J gene is TRBJ2-2, the V gene TRBV4-3, with D perhaps matching TRBD2 (5 bases). In germline, CDR1 is LGHNA, CDR2 YSLEER. The CDR3 totals 14 residues. Trimming cost V 1 base and J 4 bases, with 7 bases left between them. This chain's CDR3 is CASSQGSVTGELFF. DNA for the CDR3: TGCGCCAGCAGCCAAGGTAGCGTCACCGGGGAGCTGTTTTTT.